Described below is a single T cell receptor (beta chain) sequence and its context. Assay used: immunoSEQ multiplex PCR; TCRdb lists only in-frame clones, some missing. The sample holds 350,000 to 450,000 clones; 85% to 90% are singletons and the top ten take around 3%. The entry originates in a study of blood T cell repertoires in COVID-19. The CDR3 consists of 15 residues. With 0 bases removed from V and 5 bases from J, the gap between germline ends came to 13 bases. Per germline, CDR1 MGHRA and CDR2 YSYEKL. The TCR was taken from a human donor in a cohort sampled during active COVID-19. J is TRBJ2-5 and V is TRBV4-1; D is ambiguous. The sample was peripheral blood. The CDR3: CASSQDDGSEETQYF. The CDR3 coding sequence is TGCGCCAGCAGCCAAGATGATGGTAGTGAGGAGACCCAGTACTTC.